The T cell receptor beta chain described here comes from a study of cytomegalovirus exposure and HLA in healthy donors. Study outcomes and limitations: Within a later analysis, the majority of CMV-associated TCR beta chains appeared HLA-restricted.

A multiplex PCR was run with 60 Vbeta primers and 13 Jbeta primers. Assay: immunoSEQ multiplex PCR; the TCRdb copy retains only in-frame clones and omits some. Among 200,000 to 250,000 clones listed, about 85% were seen once. Remarks on this clone: Antigen unknown.

Trimming shortened V by 5 bases and J by 4 bases, and 15 bases separated the two germline ends. Germline V gene data show CDR1 as SGHRS and CDR2 as YFSETQ. The CDR3 contains 14 residues. The chain recombines TRBV5-1 with TRBJ2-5, with D possibly TRBD1 on 5 matching bases. The source material was PBMCs. The clonotype was recovered from a human donor in good health. The CDR3 region has the DNA TGCGCCAGCAGTTGGGGTGAAGGGGCAGAGACCCAGTACTTC. Translated: CASSWGEGAETQYF.